One and the same sample provided the 5 T cell receptor beta chains below, sequenced in a study of identical twins. Each CDR3 protein is one row after TCRdb ran MiXCR on the 5' RACE reads. This table holds around 490,000 distinct CDR3 sequences, roughly 15% found once. The same sample was also used in a study of yellow fever vaccine responses in identical twins.

Sequenced input: CD4+ T cells sorted from blood. These receptors came from a woman between 18 and 30 years old in good health.

V gene TRBV16 combines with J gene TRBJ2-1; D is tentatively TRBD1 or TRBD2 (5 bases each). From germline, CDR1 is KGHSY and CDR2 FQNENV. V lost 4 bases, J lost 1 base, and 17 bases lay in between. The CDR3 is 17 residues long. The CDR3 bases are TGTGCCAGCAGCCGTGGGACGGGCTACTGGTCCTACAATGAGCAGTTCTTC. Translated, it gives CASSRGTGYWSYNEQFF. Full variable domain (remainder filled in from reference TRBV16 and TRBJ2-1): GEEVAQTPKHLVRGEGQKAKLYCAPIKGHSYVFWYQQVLKNEFKFLISFQNENVFDETGMPKERFSAKCLPNSPCSLEIQATKLEDSAVYFCASSRGTGYWSYNEQFFGPGTRLTVL.

The table lists this clonotype with a few counts. The rearrangement links TRBV5-5 to TRBJ1-4; D perhaps matches TRBD1 (5 bases). V was cut by 3 bases and J by 4 bases, with 16 bases left in between. In germline, CDR1 is SGHKS, CDR2 YYEKEE (reference sequence). This CDR3 is 16 amino acids long. The CDR3 loop is CASSSLGAGVNEKLFF. The CDR3 nucleotides are TGTGCCAGCAGCTCCCTCGGGGCAGGAGTTAATGAAAAACTGTTTTTT. The entire variable domain, with the rest obtained from reference TRBV5-5 and TRBJ1-4, is as follows: DAGVTQSPTHLIKTRGQQVTLRCSPISGHKSVSWYQQVLGQGPQFIFQYYEKEERGRGNFPDRFSARQFPNYSSELNVNALLLGDSALYLCASSSLGAGVNEKLFFGSGTQLSVL.

The chain couples TRBV4-2 to TRBJ2-4; TRBD2 agrees at 7 bases. Germline CDR1 and CDR2: LGHNA and YNFKEQ. The CDR3 totals 19 residues. V was clipped by 0 bases and J by 8 bases; unmatched bases: 19. The CDR3 loop is CASSQEGLSGVLAWDIQYF. CDR3 DNA sequence: TGTGCCAGCAGCCAAGAGGGGCTAAGCGGGGTACTAGCCTGGGACATTCAGTACTTC.

This clonotype was counted a few times. The V and J genes are TRBV20-1 and TRBJ2-4; D perhaps matches TRBD1 (6 bases). Trimming left V 3 bases short and J 0 bases short, with 15 bases between. The CDR3 runs 16 residues. Germline CDR1 DFQATT, CDR2 SNEGSKA (reference sequence). Here the CDR3 reads CSASSGARLAKNIQYF. In nucleotides, the CDR3 is TGCAGTGCTAGCTCAGGGGCCCGACTAGCCAAAAACATTCAGTACTTC.

The table lists this clonotype with a few counts. This chain uses TRBV12-3 or TRBV12-4 with TRBJ2-5, with 8 bases lining up with TRBD1. Trimming cost V 8 bases and J 4 bases; bases outside gene matches: 12. This CDR3 spans 15 amino acids. In nucleotides, the CDR3 is TGTGCCAGCGGGGAGCCACAGGGGGTTGGAGAGACCCAGTACTTC. Its translation is CASGEPQGVGETQYF.